These T cell receptor beta chains were read from a single sample in a study of cytomegalovirus exposure and HLA in healthy donors. Some clones are missing from TCRdb's copy, which holds only in-frame ones; the method was immunoSEQ multiplex PCR. Here the sample spans about 180,000 clones, more than 70% being singletons. Material for sequencing was PBMCs. The source of these receptors is a girl under 18 in good health and CMV-seropositive. The CDR3 runs from the conserved cysteine through the conserved F or W. D genes are given only for firm matches. Expanded clones are given a class, and other clones once, few, many or no size at all.

clone_size: -; d_call: TRBD2; v_call: TRBV27; j_call: TRBJ2-5; cdr3_aa: CASSSPGLAGKTQYF; cdr3_nt: TGTGCCAGCAGTTCGCCCGGGCTAGCGGGAAAGACCCAGTACTTC
clone_size: once; d_call: TRBD2; v_call: TRBV23-1; j_call: TRBJ2-3; cdr3_aa: CASSQGALAGVNTDTQYF; cdr3_nt: TGCGCCAGCAGTCAAGGTGCTCTAGCGGGGGTGAACACAGATACGCAGTATTTT
clone_size: many; d_call: -; v_call: TRBV7-8; j_call: TRBJ2-2; cdr3_aa: CAIALTSMGELFF; cdr3_nt: TGTGCCATCGCGCTGACTAGTATGGGGGAGCTGTTTTTT
clone_size: -; d_call: TRBD2; v_call: TRBV7-2; j_call: TRBJ2-7; cdr3_aa: CASSLEGGRVLYF; cdr3_nt: TGTGCCAGCAGCTTAGAAGGCGGGAGGGTTCTGTACTTC
clone_size: -; d_call: TRBD2; v_call: TRBV18; j_call: TRBJ2-7; cdr3_aa: CASSVTGGAYEQYF; cdr3_nt: TGTGCCAGCTCAGTTACGGGGGGGGCCTACGAGCAGTACTTC
clone_size: few; d_call: TRBD1; v_call: TRBV7-6; j_call: TRBJ2-7; cdr3_aa: CASSRTGNEQYF; cdr3_nt: TGTGCCAGCAGCAGGACAGGGAACGAGCAGTACTTC
clone_size: -; d_call: -; v_call: TRBV12-5; j_call: TRBJ1-1; cdr3_aa: CASALELGVPEAFF; cdr3_nt: TGTGCTAGTGCCCTTGAGTTAGGGGTTCCTGAAGCTTTCTTT
clone_size: -; d_call: -; v_call: TRBV7-2; j_call: TRBJ2-5; cdr3_aa: CASSRLGAEGTQYF; cdr3_nt: TGTGCCAGCAGCCGCCTCGGAGCGGAGGGGACCCAGTACTTC
clone_size: -; d_call: TRBD2; v_call: TRBV5-1; j_call: TRBJ2-1; cdr3_aa: CASSLELAGKWYNEQFF; cdr3_nt: TGCGCCAGCAGCTTGGAACTAGCGGGCAAATGGTACAATGAGCAGTTCTTC
clone_size: few; d_call: -; v_call: TRBV27; j_call: TRBJ1-1; cdr3_aa: CASSSRGDEAFF; cdr3_nt: TGTGCCAGCAGTTCCAGGGGCGATGAGGCTTTCTTT
clone_size: -; d_call: -; v_call: TRBV6-5; j_call: TRBJ1-1; cdr3_aa: CASSYGWGLNTEAFF; cdr3_nt: TGTGCCAGCAGTTACGGTTGGGGACTTAACACTGAAGCTTTCTTT
clone_size: medium-sized; d_call: TRBD1; v_call: TRBV10-3; j_call: TRBJ2-3; cdr3_aa: CAISPGTGDTDTQYF; cdr3_nt: TGTGCCATCAGCCCCGGGACAGGGGACACAGATACGCAGTATTTT
clone_size: -; d_call: TRBD2; v_call: TRBV5-1; j_call: TRBJ2-7; cdr3_aa: CASSLAGAGRGQDEQYF; cdr3_nt: TGCGCCAGCAGCTTGGCCGGGGCAGGGAGGGGCCAGGACGAGCAGTACTTC
clone_size: -; d_call: TRBD2; v_call: TRBV29-1; j_call: TRBJ2-7; cdr3_aa: CSVEIPGRAYEQYF; cdr3_nt: TGCAGCGTTGAGATCCCCGGGAGGGCCTACGAGCAGTACTTC
clone_size: few; d_call: TRBD2; v_call: TRBV9; j_call: TRBJ2-2; cdr3_aa: CASSVGLAGEIGELFF; cdr3_nt: TGTGCCAGCAGCGTAGGACTAGCGGGAGAAATCGGGGAGCTGTTTTTT
clone_size: -; d_call: -; v_call: TRBV6-1; j_call: TRBJ2-1; cdr3_aa: CASSEDLYEQFF; cdr3_nt: TGTGCCAGCAGTGAGGACTTGTATGAGCAGTTCTTC
clone_size: -; d_call: TRBD1; v_call: TRBV6-1; j_call: TRBJ1-2; cdr3_aa: CASSELGTGATYGYTF; cdr3_nt: TGTGCCAGCAGTGAACTAGGGACAGGGGCAACTTATGGCTACACCTTC
clone_size: few; d_call: -; v_call: TRBV6-1; j_call: TRBJ1-1; cdr3_aa: CASSEAGYTEAFF; cdr3_nt: TGTGCCAGCAGTGAAGCTGGCTACACTGAAGCTTTCTTT
clone_size: -; d_call: -; v_call: TRBV6-6; j_call: TRBJ1-1; cdr3_aa: CASSYSRTEAFF; cdr3_nt: TGTGCCAGCAGTTACTCGCGCACTGAAGCTTTCTTT
clone_size: -; d_call: TRBD2; v_call: TRBV4-1; j_call: TRBJ2-2; cdr3_aa: CASSHLGLAGNTGELFF; cdr3_nt: TGCGCCAGCAGCCATTTGGGCTTAGCGGGTAACACCGGGGAGCTGTTTTTT
clone_size: -; d_call: -; v_call: TRBV7-9; j_call: TRBJ1-4; cdr3_aa: CASSPREPQELFF; cdr3_nt: TGTGCCAGCAGCCCTCGAGAACCCCAGGAACTGTTTTTT
clone_size: once; d_call: -; v_call: TRBV30; j_call: TRBJ2-7; cdr3_aa: CAWSVLLELWSYEQYF; cdr3_nt: TGTGCCTGGAGTGTACTTTTAGAGTTGTGGAGCTACGAGCAGTACTTC
clone_size: -; d_call: TRBD2; v_call: TRBV4-3; j_call: TRBJ2-4; cdr3_aa: CASSQDASGTSKNIQYF; cdr3_nt: TGCGCCAGCAGCCAAGATGCCAGCGGGACTTCCAAAAACATTCAGTACTTC
clone_size: -; d_call: -; v_call: TRBV11-2; j_call: TRBJ1-4; cdr3_aa: CASSLRIYGREKLFF; cdr3_nt: TGTGCCAGCAGCTTACGAATCTACGGTCGGGAAAAACTGTTTTTT
clone_size: once; d_call: TRBD1; v_call: TRBV19; j_call: TRBJ1-1; cdr3_aa: CASSIVWDRQAEAFF; cdr3_nt: TGTGCCAGTAGTATAGTTTGGGACAGGCAAGCTGAAGCTTTCTTT
clone_size: -; d_call: TRBD1; v_call: TRBV27; j_call: TRBJ2-2; cdr3_aa: CASSLRWTGANTGELFF; cdr3_nt: TGTGCCAGCAGTTTAAGGTGGACAGGGGCGAACACCGGGGAGCTGTTTTTT
clone_size: -; d_call: TRBD1; v_call: TRBV11-2; j_call: TRBJ2-7; cdr3_aa: CASSLDLGTGGYEQYF; cdr3_nt: TGTGCCAGCAGCTTAGATTTAGGGACAGGGGGCTACGAGCAGTACTTC
clone_size: -; d_call: -; v_call: TRBV30; j_call: TRBJ1-5; cdr3_aa: CAWTRGAASNQPQHF; cdr3_nt: TGTGCCTGGACCAGGGGAGCCGCAAGCAATCAGCCCCAGCATTTT
clone_size: -; d_call: -; v_call: TRBV29-1; j_call: TRBJ2-1; cdr3_aa: CSVEDTGLGNEQFF; cdr3_nt: TGCAGCGTTGAAGATACAGGGTTGGGAAATGAGCAGTTCTTC
clone_size: -; d_call: TRBD1; v_call: TRBV7-2; j_call: TRBJ1-3; cdr3_aa: CASSGPGQGAGNTIYF; cdr3_nt: TGTGCCAGCAGCGGACCGGGACAGGGGGCTGGAAACACCATATATTTT
clone_size: -; d_call: TRBD1; v_call: TRBV19; j_call: TRBJ1-2; cdr3_aa: CASRTGVTAYGYTF; cdr3_nt: TGTGCCAGTAGGACAGGGGTTACGGCCTATGGCTACACCTTC
clone_size: -; d_call: -; v_call: TRBV7-2; j_call: TRBJ1-3; cdr3_aa: CASSSKRGTGNTIYF; cdr3_nt: TGTGCCAGCAGCTCCAAAAGGGGGACAGGAAACACCATATATTTT
clone_size: -; d_call: -; v_call: TRBV4-1; j_call: TRBJ1-5; cdr3_aa: CASSRPGSNQPQHF; cdr3_nt: TGCGCCAGCAGCCGCCCAGGTAGCAATCAGCCCCAGCATTTT
clone_size: -; d_call: TRBD1; v_call: TRBV10-1; j_call: TRBJ2-3; cdr3_aa: CASRPDRNTDTQYF; cdr3_nt: TGCGCCAGCAGACCGGACAGGAACACAGATACGCAGTATTTT
clone_size: -; d_call: TRBD1; v_call: TRBV5-1; j_call: TRBJ2-1; cdr3_aa: CASSTTGGSYNEQFF; cdr3_nt: TGCGCCAGCAGCACCACAGGGGGTTCCTACAATGAGCAGTTCTTC
clone_size: -; d_call: TRBD2; v_call: TRBV7-2; j_call: TRBJ2-3; cdr3_aa: CASSLESAGGPDTQYF; cdr3_nt: TGTGCCAGCAGCTTAGAGTCAGCGGGAGGCCCAGATACGCAGTATTTT
clone_size: -; d_call: TRBD2; v_call: TRBV5-1; j_call: TRBJ2-7; cdr3_aa: CASSLAGVVYEQYF; cdr3_nt: TGCGCCAGCAGCTTAGCGGGAGTAGTCTACGAGCAGTACTTC
clone_size: -; d_call: TRBD2; v_call: TRBV2; j_call: TRBJ2-1; cdr3_aa: CATISGLAYNEQFF; cdr3_nt: TGTGCCACAATTAGCGGGTTGGCCTACAATGAGCAGTTCTTC
clone_size: -; d_call: TRBD1; v_call: TRBV29-1; j_call: TRBJ2-7; cdr3_aa: CSVGDRGYEQYF; cdr3_nt: TGCAGCGTTGGAGACAGGGGGTACGAGCAGTACTTC
clone_size: -; d_call: -; v_call: TRBV10-2; j_call: TRBJ2-1; cdr3_aa: CASSESRTRGRFYNEQFF; cdr3_nt: TGCGCCAGCAGTGAGTCGAGGACAAGGGGGAGATTTTACAATGAGCAGTTCTTC
clone_size: -; d_call: -; v_call: TRBV7-7; j_call: TRBJ2-5; cdr3_aa: CASSARLFTETQYF; cdr3_nt: TGTGCTAGCAGCGCTCGACTCTTCACAGAGACCCAGTACTTC
clone_size: few; d_call: -; v_call: TRBV18; j_call: TRBJ1-1; cdr3_aa: CASSPPRTVSNTEAFF; cdr3_nt: TGTGCCAGCTCACCACCTCGGACAGTATCGAACACTGAAGCTTTCTTT
clone_size: -; d_call: TRBD1; v_call: TRBV19; j_call: TRBJ1-2; cdr3_aa: CASSIRGQGPYGYTF; cdr3_nt: TGTGCCAGTAGTATAAGGGGACAGGGCCCCTATGGCTACACCTTC
clone_size: -; d_call: TRBD1; v_call: TRBV7-2; j_call: TRBJ2-7; cdr3_aa: CASSLGTGYYEQYF; cdr3_nt: TGTGCCAGCAGCTTAGGGACAGGGTATTACGAGCAGTACTTC
clone_size: -; d_call: -; v_call: TRBV2; j_call: TRBJ2-1; cdr3_aa: CASSDIGGWDNEQFF; cdr3_nt: TGTGCCAGCAGTGATATCGGGGGATGGGACAATGAGCAGTTCTTC
clone_size: -; d_call: -; v_call: TRBV27; j_call: TRBJ1-2; cdr3_aa: CASSLSTGSGGYTF; cdr3_nt: TGTGCCAGCAGTTTATCGACGGGGAGCGGGGGCTACACCTTC
clone_size: -; d_call: TRBD1; v_call: TRBV7-2; j_call: TRBJ2-7; cdr3_aa: CASSLWWTTGGREQYF; cdr3_nt: TGTGCCAGCAGCTTATGGTGGACCACAGGGGGTCGCGAGCAGTACTTC
clone_size: -; d_call: -; v_call: TRBV6-1; j_call: TRBJ1-5; cdr3_aa: CAHSPRVSNQPQHF; cdr3_nt: TGTGCCCACTCCCCGAGAGTAAGCAATCAGCCCCAGCATTTT
clone_size: -; d_call: TRBD2; v_call: TRBV6-1; j_call: TRBJ2-7; cdr3_aa: CASRTLADSYEQYF; cdr3_nt: TGTGCCAGCAGGACACTAGCGGACTCCTACGAGCAGTACTTC
clone_size: few; d_call: -; v_call: TRBV6-5; j_call: TRBJ2-7; cdr3_aa: CASSYSFGTYEQYF; cdr3_nt: TGTGCCAGCAGTTACTCGTTCGGTACCTACGAGCAGTACTTC
clone_size: -; d_call: TRBD2; v_call: TRBV6-4; j_call: TRBJ2-3; cdr3_aa: CASSEVAGSTDTQYF; cdr3_nt: TGTGCCAGCAGTGAAGTAGCGGGAAGCACAGATACGCAGTATTTT
clone_size: -; d_call: -; v_call: TRBV29-1; j_call: TRBJ2-1; cdr3_aa: CSVVEGASGYNEQFF; cdr3_nt: TGCAGCGTCGTGGAGGGGGCTAGCGGGTACAATGAGCAGTTCTTC